This T cell receptor (beta chain) was sequenced for a study of T cell changes during pregnancy in multiple sclerosis. This table comes from immunoSEQ multiplex PCR, and its TCRdb copy is limited to in-frame clones, with some not included. The sample records some 140,000 clones, around 95% being singletons. This CDR3 spans 11 amino acids. Unmatched junction bases numbered 7, after V lost 11 bases and J lost 9 bases. Per the germline V gene, CDR1 is SNHLY and CDR2 is FYNNEI. The genes are TRBV2 and TRBJ2-1, with TRBD2 identical over 7 bases. The clonotype comes from a female donor with multiple sclerosis, enrolled in a pregnancy study. Sequencing was performed on peripheral blood, taken after pregnancy. For the CDR3, the DNA is TGTGCCCCCCGGACGGGGGGTGAGCAGTTCTTC. Its translation is CAPRTGGEQFF.